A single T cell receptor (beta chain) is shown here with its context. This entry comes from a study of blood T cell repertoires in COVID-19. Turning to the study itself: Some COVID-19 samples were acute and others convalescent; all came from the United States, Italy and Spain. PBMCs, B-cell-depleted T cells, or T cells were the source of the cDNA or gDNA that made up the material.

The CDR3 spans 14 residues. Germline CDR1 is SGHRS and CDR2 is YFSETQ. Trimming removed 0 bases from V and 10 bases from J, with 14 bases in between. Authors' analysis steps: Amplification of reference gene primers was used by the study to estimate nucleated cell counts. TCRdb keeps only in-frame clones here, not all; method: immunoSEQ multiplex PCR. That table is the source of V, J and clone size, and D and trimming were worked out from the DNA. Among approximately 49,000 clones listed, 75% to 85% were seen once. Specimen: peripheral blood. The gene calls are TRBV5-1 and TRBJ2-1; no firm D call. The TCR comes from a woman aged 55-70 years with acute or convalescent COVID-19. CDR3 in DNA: TGCGCCAGCAGCTTGGGGGTCTTGGCCAGGGAGCAGTTCTTC. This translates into CASSLGVLAREQFF.